These 18 T cell receptor beta chains came from one sample sequenced in a study of T cell changes during pregnancy in multiple sclerosis. Clones were read by immunoSEQ multiplex PCR, and TCRdb kept only the in-frame ones, dropping some. The table records 35,000 to 45,000 clones, more than 85% of them present only once. The specimen comprised CD4+ T cells from peripheral blood mononuclear cells, sampled in the second trimester of pregnancy. Receptor source: a female donor in good health, enrolled as a control in a pregnancy study.

V is TRBV13 and J is TRBJ2-5, with a weak D call TRBD1 (6 bases). The CDR3 is 15 amino acids. Germline loops: CDR1 PRHDT, CDR2 FYEKMQ (reference sequence). Between the trimmed V and J ends, which lost 0 bases and 2 bases, there was a span of 10 bases. The CDR3 DNA sequence: TGTGCCAGCAGCTTAGGCCTTCAGGGGCAAGAGACCCAGTACTTC. Protein sequence: CASSLGLQGQETQYF.

This chain uses TRBV29-1 with TRBJ2-1; 13 bases map to TRBD2. Trimming took 4 bases from V and 8 from J; bases not matched to a gene: 5. The CDR3 covers 14 residues. The germline gives CDR1 SQVTM, CDR2 ANQGSEA. CDR3 in amino acids: CSVGTSGSGYEQFF. The CDR3 coding sequence is TGCAGCGTTGGGACTAGCGGGAGTGGCTATGAGCAGTTCTTC.

CDR3 coding DNA: TGTGCCAGCAGCAATACCGGGACAGGGGGAAACACCATATATTTT. Translating it yields CASSNTGTGGNTIYF. The chain is built from TRBV5-6 and TRBJ1-3, with 9 nucleotides matching TRBD1. Germline CDR1 SGHDT, CDR2 YYEEEE. The junction had 6 bases not matched to a gene; V was cut back by 4 bases and J by 4 bases. The CDR3 runs to 15 residues.

The sample holds one count of this clone. One end of the junction is discordant with germline, which a read error may explain. V gene TRBV2 combines with J gene TRBJ2-7, with D uncertain. The CDR3 runs 11 residues. The germline gives CDR1 SNHLY, CDR2 FYNNEI. CDR3 amino acids: CASRAGGIPDF. CDR3 coding DNA: TGTGCCAGCAGGGCCGGCGGAATCCCGGACTTC.

The V gene is TRBV6-6, the J gene TRBJ2-7; TRBD1 is a possible D gene (6 bases). This CDR3 has 15 residues. Germline loops: CDR1 MNHNY, CDR2 SVGAGI (reference sequence). Trimming cost V 6 bases and J 3 bases, with 18 bases left between them. The CDR3 loop is CASRSPQGQNYEQYF. CDR3 nucleotide sequence: TGTGCCAGCAGGTCCCCACAGGGCCAGAACTACGAGCAGTACTTC.

This chain connects TRBV11-3 to TRBJ1-1; 9 nucleotides agree with TRBD1. Germline CDR1 SGHNT, CDR2 YENEEA. V shed 4 bases, J shed 10 bases, and the junction held 4 bases outside the gene matches. The CDR3 consists of 12 residues. The CDR3 nucleotides read TGTGCCAGCAGCTCACGGACAGGGGTAGCTTTCTTT. It specifies CASSSRTGVAFF.

The count of this clone is one. The chain carries TRBV25-1 and TRBJ2-7; 9 bases agree with TRBD2. The CDR3 has 15 residues. Germline loops: CDR1 MGHDK, CDR2 SYGVNS. J was trimmed by 4 bases and V by 6 bases; bases with no gene match: 10. The CDR3 sequence is CASSPRASGMYEQYF. CDR3 DNA: TGTGCCAGCAGCCCTAGGGCTAGCGGGATGTACGAGCAGTACTTC.

Turning to this clone: Mismatch with germline at one junction end may stem from a read error. This chain uses TRBV6-6 with TRBJ2-7; 9 positions match TRBD1. The germline V gene encodes CDR1 MNHNY and CDR2 SVGAGI (reference sequence). The CDR3 loop spans 13 amino acids. CDR3 DNA sequence: TGTGCCAGCAGTTTCCGCTTCCGGGACAGGGCCCAGTTC. This sequence encodes CASSFRFRDRAQF.

V is TRBV7-2 and J is TRBJ2-5; D is possibly TRBD2 (7 bases). The ends were cut back, 2 bases at V and 5 bases at J, with 15 bases in the middle. CDR3 length: 15 amino acids. The germline gives CDR1 SGHTA, CDR2 FQGNSA. The CDR3, as DNA: TGTGCCAGCAGCTTATCGGCGGGGAGGGGGGAGACCCAGTACTTC. It encodes CASSLSAGRGETQYF.

This chain joins TRBV7-2 and TRBJ2-1; 10 positions match TRBD2. CDR3 length: 15 amino acids. The trim removed 0 bases at V and 4 bases at J, leaving 0 bases unmatched. Looked up from germline, CDR1 is SGHTA and CDR2 is FQGNSA. CDR3: CASSLASGGYNEQFF. The DNA of the CDR3 is TGTGCCAGCAGCTTAGCTAGCGGGGGGTACAATGAGCAGTTCTTC.

The chain has TRBV5-1 and TRBJ2-5; possibly TRBD1 for D (5 bases). Germline CDR1 and CDR2: SGHRS and YFSETQ. CDR3 length equals 15 residues. V was trimmed by 0 bases and J by 2 bases, leaving 11 bases between them. The CDR3: CASSLGGRGQETQYF. Written as DNA, the CDR3 is TGCGCCAGCAGCTTGGGGGGTAGGGGACAAGAGACCCAGTACTTC.

The J gene is TRBJ2-1, the V gene TRBV29-1, with TRBD2 matching over 10 bases. CDR1 SQVTM and CDR2 ANQGSEA come from the germline V gene. The ends lost 7 bases at V and 6 bases at J; junction bases unmatched: 21. The CDR3 covers 18 residues. The DNA for the CDR3 is TGCAGCGGAACAACGGGGGTAAAGGCTAGCGGGAGTGGCAATGAGCAGTTCTTC. This translates into CSGTTGVKASGSGNEQFF.

The chain joins TRBV9 to TRBJ1-1, with 7 positions matching TRBD1. After removal of 3 bases from V and 0 bases from J, the junction contained 14 bases not matched to a gene. CDR3 size: 18 residues. The germline V gene encodes CDR1 SGDLS and CDR2 YYNGEE. The CDR3 DNA reads TGTGCCAGCAGCGCCCAGGCGGGGACAGCAAGCATGAACACTGAAGCTTTCTTT. Translating gives CASSAQAGTASMNTEAFF.

J is TRBJ1-6 and V is TRBV4-1; D not resolved. V was clipped by 1 base and J by 9 bases, with 13 bases between them. Germline-derived CDR1 and CDR2 are MGHRA and YSYEKL. This CDR3 contains 15 residues. The CDR3 protein is CASSQVDGVSSPLHF. The CDR3 DNA reads as TGCGCCAGCAGCCAAGTAGACGGAGTTAGTTCACCCCTCCACTTT.

The chain is built from TRBV2 and TRBJ2-3; TRBD2 aligns across 7 bases. Trimming took 10 bases from V and 0 from J; bases not matched to a gene: 10. This CDR3 is 15 amino acids long. Germline V gene data show CDR1 as SNHLY and CDR2 as FYNNEI. CDR3 region: CATRPSGTSTDTQYF. For the CDR3, the DNA is TGTGCCACCAGGCCCAGCGGGACTAGCACAGATACGCAGTATTTT.

The rearrangement joins TRBV7-8 to TRBJ2-2; TRBD2 aligns across 8 bases. The CDR3 extends over 15 amino acids. Per germline, CDR1 SGHVS and CDR2 FQNEAQ. J was trimmed by 5 bases and V by 1 base; bases with no gene match: 3. The CDR3 DNA follows: TGTGCCAGCAGCTTAGGGGCTAGCGGGACCGGGGAGCTGTTTTTT. This sequence encodes CASSLGASGTGELFF.

The CDR3: CASSYGQGGYRGQLFF. The CDR3 DNA reads as TGTGCCAGCAGTTACGGACAGGGGGGATACCGGGGTCAGCTGTTTTTT. The chain employs TRBV6-5 and TRBJ2-2; 10 nucleotides align to TRBD1. Trimming took 2 bases from V and 12 from J; bases not matched to a gene: 12. There are 16 residues in the CDR3. Germline V CDR1 and CDR2: MNHEY, SVGAGI.

The chain employs TRBV29-1 and TRBJ1-5, with TRBD1 identical over 10 bases. After removal of 6 bases from V and 1 base from J, the junction contained 3 bases not matched to a gene. The CDR3 is 14 residues long. CDR1 is SQVTM and CDR2 is ANQGSEA in the germline V gene. The CDR3 region has the DNA TGCAGCGTGGGGACAGGGGCGAGCAATCAGCCCCAGCATTTT. It translates to CSVGTGASNQPQHF.